The clone carrying this TCR beta chain was detected a few times. What it recognizes is unknown. The record originates from a study of post-analysis software for immune sequencing data. Study information: Relapsing-remitting, secondary progressive and progressive-relapsing multiple sclerosis were all included among the disease courses.

CDR3 length: 15 amino acids. V was shortened by 0 bases and J by 1 base, with 10 bases between the two germline ends. Per germline, CDR1 SGDLS and CDR2 YYNGEE. The study's findings and limits: Comparison of patients with controls showed five TRBV segments more frequent in patients, TRBV5-6, TRBV5-1 and TRBV20-1 among them. Normalized Chao1 diversity was significantly lower in multiple sclerosis patients than in controls. Under F measure analysis, samples from one preparation batch co-clustered strongly.

Presence of unique molecular identifiers characterized the TCR beta cDNA libraries. Some 500,000 cDNA molecules came from around 1 to 9.1 million T cells. TCRdb reanalysed the PCR reads using MiXCR and keeps one entry per CDR3 protein. Among hundreds of thousands of distinct CDR3 sequences listed, over 35% were seen once. The chain uses TRBV9 and TRBJ1-1, with D unresolved. The sequenced sample consisted of blood. This clonotype was sampled from a girl between 5 and 17 years old with multiple sclerosis. In nucleotides, the CDR3 is TGTGCCAGCAGCGTAGACTTAGGGAAGAACACTGAAGCTTTCTTT. Encoded protein: CASSVDLGKNTEAFF.